This paragraph reports one T cell receptor beta chain. Its target is not known. It was CD45RO-negative cells, positively selected for CCR7, that made up naive CD8 cells, with terminally differentiated effector memory CD45RA+ cells excluded. Each of the donors was a healthy adult who was HIV-negative and had not had a recent acute infection or vaccination. The data derive from a study of shared clonotypes between healthy human individuals. Across the study: Plates per donor: three CD4 naive, three CD4 memory, two CD8 naive, one CD8 memory.

The assay was immunoSEQ multiplex PCR, and TCRdb's table has in-frame clones only and misses some. The sample includes around 580,000 clones, 98% seen only once; the top ten take less than 0.35%. The study's findings and limits: Having only a few donors restricted how much genetic and exposure-history diversity was captured.

Trimming took 8 bases from V and 6 from J, leaving 19 bases between them. The germline CDR1 and CDR2 sequences are SQVTM and ANQGSEA. The CDR3 consists of 13 residues. What was sequenced was naive CD8+ T cells sorted from blood. The TCR was taken from a man younger than 45 in good health. The V and J genes are TRBV29-1 and TRBJ1-1; D possibly corresponds to TRBD1 (6 bases). The CDR3 sequence is CSTYRALNAEAFF. DNA of the CDR3: TGCAGCACGTACAGGGCCCTTAACGCTGAAGCTTTCTTT.